The source of this T cell receptor beta chain is a study of shared clonotypes between healthy human individuals. Germline-derived CDR1 and CDR2 are MNHEY and SMNVEV (reference sequence). This CDR3 has 12 amino acids. Deletions cut 8 bases from V and 6 bases from J, with 14 bases between. Assay used: immunoSEQ multiplex PCR; TCRdb lists only in-frame clones, some missing. The sample has a few hundred thousand clones, around 97% seen once. The chain recombines TRBV27 with TRBJ2-7, with D maybe TRBD2 (6 bases). This clonotype was sampled from a woman aged 25 to 45 in good health. Sequencing was performed on naive CD4+ T cells sorted from blood. The subset here: CD45RA+ positively selected. The CDR3 protein is CASSKEGREQYF. The DNA for the CDR3 is TGTGCCAGCTCTAAGGAGGGGCGCGAGCAGTACTTC.